The following is a T cell receptor beta chain sequence with its context. The CDR3 is made up of 17 amino acids. J gave up 2 bases and V 5 bases, and 11 bases lay outside the gene matches. This sample is drawn from a study of response to subunit inactivated influenza vaccine. TCRdb ran MiXCR on the RT-PCR reads and lists one entry per CDR3 protein. Of 750,000 to 850,000 distinct CDR3 sequences detected, around 20% appear once; the ten largest clones hold approximately 10%. The sample consisted of PBMCs from blood, taken approximately 5 days after vaccination. This receptor was identified in a man in his fifties or sixties who received an inactivated influenza vaccine. The chain is built from TRBV12-3 or TRBV12-4 and TRBJ1-5; 8 bases fit TRBD1. CDR3 sequence (DNA): TGTGCCAGCAGTCACACCCCCGGACAGGGAGGCAATCAGCCCCAGCATTTT. Protein sequence: CASSHTPGQGGNQPQHF.